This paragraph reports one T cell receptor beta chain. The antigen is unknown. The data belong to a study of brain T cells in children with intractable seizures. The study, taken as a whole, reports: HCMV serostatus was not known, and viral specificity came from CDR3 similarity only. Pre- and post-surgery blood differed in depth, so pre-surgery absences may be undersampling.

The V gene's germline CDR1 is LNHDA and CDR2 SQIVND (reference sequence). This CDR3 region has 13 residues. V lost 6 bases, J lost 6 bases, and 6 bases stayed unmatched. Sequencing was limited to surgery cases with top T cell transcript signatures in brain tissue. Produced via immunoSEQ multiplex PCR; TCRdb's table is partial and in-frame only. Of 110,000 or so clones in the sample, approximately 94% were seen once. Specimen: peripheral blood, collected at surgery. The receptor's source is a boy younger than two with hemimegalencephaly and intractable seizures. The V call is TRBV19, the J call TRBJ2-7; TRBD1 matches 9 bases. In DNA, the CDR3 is TGTGCCAGTAGCTGGGACAGGGAGGGCGAGCAGTACTTC. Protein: CASSWDREGEQYF. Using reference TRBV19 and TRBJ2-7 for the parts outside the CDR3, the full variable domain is DGGITQSPKYLFRKEGQNVTLSCEQNLNHDAMYWYRQDPGQGLRLIYYSQIVNDFQKGDIAEGYSVSREKKESFPLTVTSAQKNPTAFYLCASSWDREGEQYFGPGTRLTVT.